This entry concerns a single TCR beta chain. This clonotype was detected a few times. Its recognized antigen is unknown. There are no base qualities to consult, and no much larger clone falls within one base. This sample is drawn from a study of tumor-infiltrating lymphocytes in primary liver carcinoma (dated by TCRdb to the late 2010s). Background for the entire study: Hepatocellular carcinoma (four) or combined HCC and intrahepatic cholangiocarcinoma (one) was present in the five patients, who were three men and two women aged 30 to 69 years. The five patients had tumors staged T1-T3 N0M0, with maximum diameters ranging from about 4.2 to 10 cm. Each sample produced roughly 3.65 to 7.5 million productive TCRbeta reads, and read depth showed no significant difference between tissue types. For each liver tumor, the study sampled five regions along with adjacent normal tissue and blood, and applied TCRbeta repertoire sequencing, expression microarrays and whole-exome sequencing. TCRbeta repertoire sequencing covered some 35 specimens from 5 patients: about 25 tumor regions, 5 adjacent noncancerous liver tissues and 5 peripheral blood samples. To link TCRbeta repertoire diversity with the local molecular phenotype, the roughly 25 tumor region samples were profiled using Agilent mRNA microarrays. Repertoires from technical replicates were highly reproducible, with mean shared-clone rates near 0.89 and correlation coefficients above 0.95. Study-wide conclusions, independent of this receptor: Only roughly 8-25% of top clones appeared in all five regions of a tumor, which suggests that tumor-infiltrating T cells are spatially heterogeneous. Consistent with antigen-driven expansion, pairs of tumor regions showed higher repertoire overlap (mean around 35%) than either tumor-adjacent pairs (around 17%) or tumor-blood pairs (roughly 14%). Only five or six patients were included in the study, and the authors note that the findings should be validated in a larger study. Comparison of CD4+ and CD8+ T cell repertoires was precluded by the use of bulk unsorted samples. Compared with blood, tumors had a significantly larger share of the repertoire taken up by the top 250 clones (p = 0.039). Only the TCR beta chain was sequenced, which likely underestimates true repertoire diversity because unpaired alpha chains were not captured.

Starting from roughly 540 ng total RNA, TCRbeta-specific cDNA was produced by reverse transcription with a constant-region primer and ProtoScript II reverse transcriptase. Three nested multiplex PCR rounds, following a slightly modified ARM-PCR procedure, were used to build the TCRbeta libraries. Sample barcodes and Illumina adapters were attached in a final 25-cycle PCR using Deep VentR polymerase. Before sequencing, amplicons of 200-500 bp were purified from gel using a QIAquick gel extraction kit. TCRbeta amplicons were sequenced on an Illumina HiSeq 2500 with 250-bp paired-end reads. The source study handled its data this way. Trimmomatic v0.33 was used to quality-trim the reads, and FLASH v1.2.11 was used to merge paired reads so that full CDR3 sequences could be recovered. V, D and J germline segments were assigned to the rearranged TCRbeta sequences by MiGEC v1.2.1b. VDJtools v1.0.0 computed clonotype statistics and Shannon-Wiener diversity indices. To reduce sampling bias, subsequent analyses other than the diversity analysis used only the 250 most abundant clonotypes in each sample. TCRdb redid the processing of the public reads, applying fastp at Q25 and MiXCR, and retained in-frame beta chains. Rows with one shared CDR3 protein collapse into an entry with the most common genes and DNA. TCRdb, not the authors, supplied the V and J calls. This sample has under 45,000 distinct CDR3 sequences in its table, and roughly 74% of those were observed once. The ten largest clones add up to about 16% of the sample.

Without any cell sorting, total RNA and DNA were co-extracted from around 18-30 mg of bulk tissue using the AllPrep DNA/RNA mini kit. Between late 2015 and 2016, a few patients in China with histopathologically diagnosed primary liver carcinoma had surgical resection. Chronic HBV infection was present in the patients, and the patients were treatment-naive at sampling. Five spatially separated regions were sampled from each tumor: the superior, inferior, left-lateral and right-lateral poles, plus the tumor centre. Histological examination found more than 80% viable tumor cells in every tumor sample. Each fresh piece of tumor and adjacent tissue was cut in two, with one half stored in RNAlater at -80 degrees C and the other half sent for histology. Sequences were obtained from liver tumor tissue from sampling region 4. The cell subset or site label corresponds to: tumor region T4, right-lateral pole. The source of this sequence is a man aged 35-49 years with primary liver carcinoma and hepatitis B virus infection.

CDR3 region: CASSYRAGPNEQYF. The DNA sequence is as follows: TGCGCCAGCAGCTACAGGGCGGGTCCCAACGAGCAGTACTTC. The chain is made from TRBV10-2 and TRBJ2-7; D gene: possibly TRBD1, on 6 matching bases. The CDR1 and CDR2 encoded by the germline V gene are WSHSY and SAAADI. The CDR3 has 14 amino acids, counting the end cysteine and phenylalanine. Only the CDR3 portion is preserved as DNA: 42 bases, with reading frame beginning at the first base. Trimming at the junction amounts to 6 bases on V and 5 bases on J, and the germline ends lie 17 bases apart.